This T cell receptor beta chain was identified during a study of T cell responses to AZD1222 COVID-19 vaccine listed by TCRdb under 2021. The study in broad terms: A total of more than 230 trial participants underwent TCR sequencing, of whom roughly 210 had received two doses of AZD1222 and about 26 had received two doses of the MenACWY control vaccine. Trial participants were enrolled by age into subgroups of 18-55, 56-69 and 70-plus years, and about 150, 27 and 61 TCR-sequenced participants, respectively, were included in these subgroups.

The research as a whole found: After two AZD1222 doses, both the breadth and the depth of spike-specific TCRs were significantly higher than at day 0 and than in MenACWY recipients. The 56-69-year group was small, and its depth increase did not reach significance, likely because of low power. The whole spike protein was spanned by vaccine-associated CD4 TCRs, and dominant responses were seen in regions 160-218 and 743-854. Because no day 14 peak-response samples were available, the repertoires could be characterized only after the peak T cell response. Only 5 to 7 AZD1222 recipients were SARS-CoV-2 seropositive at baseline, limiting conclusions about previously exposed vaccinees. Epitopes outside the regions mutated in the B.1.351 and B.1.1.7 variants were reportedly recognized by nearly half of the unique spike-specific TCRs. Most participants were white British and females outnumbered males, and the authors suggested that clonal diversity may have been underestimated.

The CDR3 regions of human TCRbeta chains were subjected to immunosequencing. The authors' pipeline ran thus. Repertoire TCRs were checked for matches against a reference library of SARS-CoV-2-specific TCRs that had been generated using the MIRA antigen-specificity platform. Breadth meant the fraction of unique TCRs that were SARS-CoV-2-associated, whereas depth meant the fraction of total T cells that were SARS-CoV-2-associated. Each spike-specific TCR was assigned to its reactive spike region and to a CD4 or CD8 class using the MIRA data. Log10-transformed breadth and depth values were compared by one-way ANOVA with Sidak's multiple comparisons tests. Entries here come from immuneACCESS through TCRdb and include only in-frame sequences with V and J called. Some clones fail to appear in such tables; in the studies checked, an unresolved V gene covers under half of the shortfall, and the cause of the remainder is unknown. That table supplies the V and J calls and clone size; D and trimming were determined from the DNA. Across this sample there are fewer than 90,000 clones, with roughly 90% seen only once. Approximately 5.1% of the sample belongs to the ten largest clones.

The time point label on this specimen signifies: about 28 days (+/-7) after the second vaccine dose. AZD1222 recipients whose second dose came at about 4 weeks and those whose second dose came at about 12 weeks were combined into one group, since spike-specific TCR depth and breadth did not differ between the two schedules. Vaccinee samples came from UK trials COV001 and COV002, including a single-blind randomized controlled phase 2/3 trial of AZD1222 (ChAdOx1 nCoV-19) in healthy adults. For TCRbeta chain sequencing, PBMC samples were collected from trial participants at day 0 and at day 28 after the second dose. For this clone: Its target antigen remains unknown. One base away there is no much larger clone; base qualities are not given.

CDR1 and CDR2 (SGHNT, YYREEE) derive from the germline V gene (reference sequence). Clipping removes 3 bases from V and 3 bases from J, with 7 as the unmatched junction base count. The CDR3, from cysteine to phenylalanine, totals 15 residues. Kept here is only the CDR3 DNA, which spans 45 bases and is read in frame from base 1. The rearranged segments are TRBV5-4 and TRBJ2-7, and 9 junction bases match TRBD1. The clonotype originates from an adult who received the AZD1222 COVID-19 vaccine. The sequences come from peripheral blood, collected 28 days after the second AZD1222 dose. The encoded CDR3 is CASSSGQGFYYEQYF. The DNA is TGTGCCAGCAGCTCCGGACAGGGGTTCTACTACGAGCAGTACTTC.